These 32 T cell receptor beta chains were all obtained from the same sample, sequenced in a study of control samples from healthy donors and cancer patients (dated by TCRdb to 2020 to 2022). Libraries came from the immunoSEQ multiplex PCR assay. TCRdb stores this immuneACCESS table with in-frame sequences only. Part of the clones is absent; in the studies checked, under half of the shortfall reflects unresolved V genes, and no reason is known for the rest. For this sample the table gives about 100,000 clones, of which more than 75% were detected only once. The top ten clonotypes cover about 18% of the sample. Sample: blood. These receptors were taken from a woman between 45 and 65 years old in good health.

V is TRBV2 and J is TRBJ1-1, with D uncertain. V shed 0 bases and J shed 0 bases, with 8 bases lying between them. The CDR3 runs 15 residues. CDR1 is SNHLY, CDR2 FYNNEI, per germline. CDR3 sequence (DNA): TGTGCCAGCAGTGAAGCGCTCCTAATGAACACTGAAGCTTTCTTT. Translation: CASSEALLMNTEAFF.

The table lists this clone with a few counts. J is TRBJ2-2 and V is TRBV19, with a tentative D call TRBD1 (5 bases). The V and J ends lost 1 base and 4 bases respectively, with 19 bases between them. CDR1 is LNHDA and CDR2 is SQIVND in the germline V gene (reference sequence). The CDR3 loop spans 18 amino acids. CDR3 DNA: TGTGCCAGTAGTATAGTTGGGGCAGGTGCGAGATTCACCGGGGAGCTGTTTTTT. Translated: CASSIVGAGARFTGELFF.

The chain employs TRBV7-2 and TRBJ1-5, with D possibly matching TRBD1 (6 bases). From germline, CDR1 is SGHTA and CDR2 FQGNSA. The CDR3 has 16 residues. The ends were cut back, 4 bases at V and 1 base at J, with 14 bases in the middle. The CDR3 nucleotides read TGTGCCAGCAGCTCCAAGAGGGGGGGGAGCAATCAGCCCCAGCATTTT. Translated, it gives CASSSKRGGSNQPQHF.

The chain carries TRBV30 and TRBJ2-7; D might be TRBD1 (8 bases). There are 16 residues in the CDR3. Germline CDR1 is GTSNPN and CDR2 is SVGIG (reference sequence). Trimming removed 3 bases from V and 6 bases from J, with 24 bases in between. DNA for the CDR3: TGTGCCTGGAGCAAATTCCGGACAGGGAGGGTTTCCGAGCAGTACTTC. This gives the protein CAWSKFRTGRVSEQYF.

This clone appeared a few times. The CDR3, as DNA: TGTGCCAGTAGTACTTCCGGGGGCACTGAAGCTTTCTTT. This encodes CASSTSGGTEAFF. J is TRBJ1-1 and V is TRBV19; a weak D match, TRBD1 (5 bases). V lost 4 bases and J lost 4, with 10 bases in between. The germline V gene encodes CDR1 LNHDA and CDR2 SQIVND (reference sequence). The length of the CDR3 is 13 residues.

The V and J genes are TRBV9 and TRBJ2-1; D is unresolved. Deletions cut 0 bases from V and 12 bases from J, with 19 bases between. Per the germline V gene, CDR1 is SGDLS and CDR2 is YYNGEE. The CDR3 is 15 residues long. The CDR3 DNA reads TGTGCCAGCAGCGTAGGACTTCAAACTTGGATGCGGCAGTTCTTC. It encodes CASSVGLQTWMRQFF.

The chain links TRBV6-5 to TRBJ1-1; D may be TRBD1 (5 bases). V shed 2 bases and J shed 0 bases, with 10 bases lying between them. The germline gives CDR1 MNHEY, CDR2 SVGAGI. The CDR3 loop spans 15 amino acids. The CDR3: CASSYHQGLNTEAFF. In DNA form, the CDR3 reads TGTGCCAGCAGTTACCATCAGGGTCTGAACACTGAAGCTTTCTTT.

The chain employs TRBV7-9 and TRBJ1-1; D is perhaps TRBD1 (5 bases). V was pared by 5 bases and J by 6 bases, with 19 bases between. CDR1 is SEHNR and CDR2 is FQNEAQ in the germline V gene (reference sequence). This CDR3 region has 15 residues. CDR3 loop: CASSPLREGLAEAFF. CDR3 sequence (DNA): TGTGCCAGCAGCCCGCTCAGGGAAGGCTTGGCTGAAGCTTTCTTT.

The gene calls are TRBV25-1 and TRBJ2-2; D is unclear. Germline CDR1 reads MGHDK; CDR2 reads SYGVNS. Deletions cut 5 bases from V and 0 bases from J, with 4 bases between. The CDR3 has 13 residues. The CDR3 bases are TGTGCCAGCAGTATGTCGAACACCGGGGAGCTGTTTTTT. It translates to CASSMSNTGELFF.

The chain links TRBV20-1 to TRBJ2-3; D possibly corresponds to TRBD2 (6 bases). V dropped 3 bases and J dropped 0 bases, with 16 bases sitting between them. This CDR3 contains 16 residues. Germline V gene lookup returns CDR1 DFQATT and CDR2 SNEGSKA (reference sequence). The CDR3 region has the DNA TGCAGTGCTAGTCTCACTCTAGCGTTCAGCACAGATACGCAGTATTTT. As protein: CSASLTLAFSTDTQYF.

This clone turned up a few times. J is TRBJ2-2 and V is TRBV6-4; no clear D. CDR3 size: 13 residues. Germline-derived CDR1 and CDR2 are MRHNA and SNTAGT. V gave up 2 bases and J gave up 3 bases, with 4 bases separating them. The CDR3 region is CASSDRDTGELFF. DNA of the CDR3: TGTGCCAGCAGTGACAGGGACACCGGGGAGCTGTTTTTT.

The V and J genes are TRBV10-2 and TRBJ2-5; 11 bases are a match to TRBD2. With V trimmed by 3 bases and J by 2 bases, 5 bases remained unmatched. Germline assignment: CDR1 WSHSY and CDR2 SAAADI. The CDR3 is made up of 16 amino acids. The CDR3 is CASSDLAGGSQETQYF. The DNA for the CDR3 is TGCGCCAGCAGTGACCTAGCGGGGGGCTCGCAAGAGACCCAGTACTTC.

This clone has a handful of counts. The CDR3 DNA reads as TGTGCCAGCAGTTACTCGGGGGTAACTGGAAACACCATATATTTT. Protein product: CASSYSGVTGNTIYF. The chain is built from TRBV6-5 and TRBJ1-3; tentatively, D is TRBD1 (5 bases). Germline V lookup: CDR1 MNHEY, CDR2 SVGAGI. Trimming took 0 bases from V and 2 from J, leaving 8 bases between them. This CDR3 comprises 15 residues.

The V call is TRBV29-1, the J call TRBJ2-1; 12 bases map to TRBD2. CDR3 length: 16 amino acids. Germline loops: CDR1 SQVTM, CDR2 ANQGSEA. The trim removed 4 bases at V and 3 bases at J, leaving 7 bases unmatched. CDR3 sequence: CSVGLLAGGLYNEQFF. CDR3 in DNA: TGCAGCGTTGGTTTACTAGCGGGGGGCCTCTACAATGAGCAGTTCTTC.

The chain combines TRBV7-3 with TRBJ2-1; TRBD2 aligns across 7 bases. J gave up 10 bases and V 2 bases, and 17 bases lay outside the gene matches. Germline V gene data show CDR1 as SGHTA and CDR2 as FQGTGA. The CDR3 runs to 17 residues. The CDR3 nucleotides are TGTGCCAGCAGCTTAGGGGGGGGGATCCTAGCGCTAAAGGAGCAGTTCTTC. It specifies CASSLGGGILALKEQFF.

The chain combines TRBV2 with TRBJ2-5, with a possible D match to TRBD1 (5 bases). CDR3 length: 13 residues. From germline, CDR1 is SNHLY and CDR2 FYNNEI. V shed 7 bases and J shed 4 bases, with 13 bases lying between them. The CDR3 sequence is CASNRGSRETQYF. The CDR3 region has the DNA TGTGCCAGCAATAGGGGATCGCGAGAGACCCAGTACTTC.

This clone appeared a single time. V gene TRBV30 combines with J gene TRBJ1-1; 7 bases align to TRBD1. Germline V CDR1 and CDR2: GTSNPN, SVGIG (reference sequence). V gave up 2 bases and J gave up 7 bases; unmatched junction bases: 4. The CDR3 sequence is 12 residues long. The CDR3 nucleotides read TGTGCCTGGAGTAGGGGGCATGATGAAGCTTTCTTT. Translating gives CAWSRGHDEAFF. Combining the CDR3 with reference TRBV30 and TRBJ1-1 gives the whole variable domain SQTIHQWPATLVQPVGSPLSLECTVEGTSNPNLYWYRQAAGRGLQLLFYSVGIGQISSEVPQNLSASRPQDRQFILSSKKLLLSDSGFYLCAWSRGHDEAFFGQGTRLTVV.

In this sample, this clone turned up once. V is TRBV7-3 and J is TRBJ2-1, with 12 bases that match TRBD2. Looked up from germline, CDR1 is SGHTA and CDR2 is FQGTGA. V shed 4 bases and J 4 bases; nucleotides not matched to a gene: 5. There are 16 residues in the CDR3. For the CDR3, the DNA is TGTGCCAGCAGCTCGACTAGCGGGAGTTGGTACAATGAGCAGTTCTTC. It is translated as CASSSTSGSWYNEQFF.

This clone came up once. The chain joins TRBV6-5 to TRBJ2-1; TRBD2 matches 10 bases. This CDR3 has 15 residues. Germline loops: CDR1 MNHEY, CDR2 SVGAGI. The J segment lost 4 bases and the V segment lost 6 bases, leaving 6 bases of the junction unmatched. CDR3 coding DNA: TGTGCCAGCAGGATTACTAGCGGGAATTACAATGAGCAGTTCTTC. Translation: CASRITSGNYNEQFF.

The chain has TRBV24-1 and TRBJ2-5; D is unresolved. The CDR3 sequence is 12 residues long. From germline, CDR1 is KGHDR and CDR2 SFDVKD. V was trimmed by 7 bases and J by 6 bases, leaving 11 bases between them. The CDR3 loop is CATRDKCKTQYF. The CDR3 nucleotides are TGTGCCACCAGGGATAAATGTAAGACCCAGTACTTC.

In the case of this clone: In this CDR3 the conserved last residue, phenylalanine or tryptophan, is missing, so a read error is likely. The CDR3 DNA follows: TGTGCCAGCAGTTACTCGATGACAGCAAATCAGCCCCAGCATCTT. This encodes CASSYSMTANQPQHL. The chain couples TRBV6-2 or TRBV6-3 to TRBJ1-5; the D gene is possibly TRBD1 (5 bases). The V and J ends lost 0 bases and 4 bases respectively, with 10 bases between them. CDR3 length equals 15 residues. CDR1 and CDR2 (germline): MNHEY, SVGEGT.

The rearrangement joins TRBV2 to TRBJ2-1, with 11 bases that match TRBD2. Unmatched junction bases numbered 7, after V lost 6 bases and J lost 9 bases. Germline loops: CDR1 SNHLY, CDR2 FYNNEI. CDR3 size: 14 residues. As DNA, the CDR3 is TGTGCCAGCAGGCCGGTAGCGGGGGGGCCTGAGCAGTTCTTC. It is translated as CASRPVAGGPEQFF.

This chain uses TRBV5-1 with TRBJ2-7, with TRBD1 matching over 7 bases. The trim removed 0 bases at V and 0 bases at J, leaving 6 bases unmatched. The CDR3 has 16 residues. Germline CDR1 SGHRS, CDR2 YFSETQ. This CDR3 is CASSLGHRDSSYEQYF. The CDR3, as DNA: TGCGCCAGCAGCTTGGGCCACCGGGACAGCTCCTACGAGCAGTACTTC.

The V call is TRBV7-9, the J call TRBJ1-1; no clear D gene. V lost 1 base, J lost 4 bases, and 13 bases lay in between. There are 15 residues in the CDR3. Germline CDR1 reads SEHNR; CDR2 reads FQNEAQ (reference sequence). The CDR3 protein is CASSLELGESTEAFF. The CDR3 DNA reads TGTGCCAGCAGCTTAGAACTGGGTGAGAGCACTGAAGCTTTCTTT.

J is TRBJ1-6 and V is TRBV25-1; a possible D gene is TRBD1 (5 bases). V lost 4 bases and J 9 bases, leaving 13 bases between the germline ends. The CDR3 has 14 residues. Looked up from germline, CDR1 is MGHDK and CDR2 is SYGVNS. CDR3 amino acids: CASSGTQGSSPLHF. As DNA, the CDR3 is TGTGCCAGCAGTGGTACCCAGGGTTCTTCACCCCTCCACTTT.

This chain joins TRBV11-2 and TRBJ2-5; 7 bases match TRBD2. The CDR3 has 15 residues. From germline, CDR1 is SGHAT and CDR2 FQNNGV. V lost 1 base and J lost 7; bases outside the gene matches: 9. CDR3 nucleotide sequence: TGTGCCAGCAGCTTAGTTTCCGCCGGCGGGGGGACCCAGTACTTC. Its protein is CASSLVSAGGGTQYF.

The CDR3: CATAATGTLSGNTIYF. DNA of the CDR3: TGTGCCACCGCAGCGACAGGAACCCTCTCTGGAAACACCATATATTTT. This sequence joins TRBV18 and TRBJ1-3; D perhaps matches TRBD1 (6 bases). This CDR3 contains 16 residues. Germline assignment: CDR1 KGHSH and CDR2 LQKENI. Trimming took off 10 bases at V and 0 bases at J, with 19 bases between the two ends.

The chain carries TRBV7-6 and TRBJ1-4, with unresolved D. The ends were cut back, 0 bases at V and 8 bases at J, with 13 bases in the middle. The CDR3 length is 15 residues. Germline-derived CDR1 and CDR2 are SGHVS and FNYEAQ. The CDR3 loop reads CASSLARGVGEKLFF. The CDR3 DNA reads TGTGCCAGCAGCTTAGCGCGGGGAGTTGGGGAAAAACTGTTTTTT.

The chain combines TRBV6-5 with TRBJ2-2; TRBD2 aligns across 8 bases. After removal of 8 bases from V and 7 bases from J, the junction contained 12 bases not matched to a gene. The length of the CDR3 is 15 residues. Germline-derived CDR1 and CDR2 are MNHEY and SVGAGI. The CDR3 region is CASHRRGGYNGELFF. In DNA form, the CDR3 reads TGTGCCAGCCACCGACGGGGGGGATATAACGGGGAGCTGTTTTTT.

The rearrangement links TRBV9 to TRBJ2-2, with D possibly matching TRBD2 (6 bases). Germline lookup yields CDR1 SGDLS and CDR2 YYNGEE. The CDR3 length is 15 residues. V lost 0 bases to trimming and J lost 4 bases, with 10 bases between them. CDR3 loop: CASSVVLAPTGELFF. The CDR3 region has the DNA TGTGCCAGCAGCGTAGTCCTAGCGCCCACCGGGGAGCTGTTTTTT.

This clone was recorded once. V is TRBV11-2 and J is TRBJ1-3, with 8 bases aligning to TRBD1. Trimming removed 0 bases from V and 4 bases from J; junction bases left unmatched: 2. Germline V CDR1 and CDR2: SGHAT, FQNNGV. The CDR3 sequence is 15 residues long. Written as DNA, the CDR3 is TGTGCCAGCAGCTTAGACTACAGGGGGGGAAACACCATATATTTT. Translated: CASSLDYRGGNTIYF.

The chain has TRBV30 and TRBJ2-3; D is uncertain. V was trimmed by 0 bases and J by 5 bases, leaving 12 bases between them. Germline assignment: CDR1 GTSNPN and CDR2 SVGIG (reference sequence). The CDR3 is 14 amino acids. Here the CDR3 reads CAWSVLGPEDTQYF. CDR3 sequence (DNA): TGTGCCTGGAGTGTACTTGGGCCAGAAGATACGCAGTATTTT.